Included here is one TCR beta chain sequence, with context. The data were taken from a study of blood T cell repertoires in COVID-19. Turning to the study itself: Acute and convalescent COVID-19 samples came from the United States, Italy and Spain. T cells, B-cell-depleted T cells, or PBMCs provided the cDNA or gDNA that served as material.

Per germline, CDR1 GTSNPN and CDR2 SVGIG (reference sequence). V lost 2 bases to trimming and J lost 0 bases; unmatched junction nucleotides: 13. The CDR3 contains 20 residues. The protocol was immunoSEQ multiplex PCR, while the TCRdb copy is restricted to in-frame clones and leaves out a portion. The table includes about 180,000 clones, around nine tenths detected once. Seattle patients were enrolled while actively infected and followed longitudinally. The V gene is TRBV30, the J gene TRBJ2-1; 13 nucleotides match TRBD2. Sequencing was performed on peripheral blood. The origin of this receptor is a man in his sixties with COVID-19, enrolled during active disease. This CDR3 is CAWSPPGTSGIARSYNEQFF. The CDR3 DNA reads TGTGCCTGGAGTCCTCCCGGGACTAGCGGGATCGCGCGCTCCTACAATGAGCAGTTCTTC.